These T cell receptor beta chains were read from a single sample in a study of blood T cell repertoires in COVID-19. Libraries were prepared by immunoSEQ multiplex PCR; TCRdb keeps only in-frame clonotypes and omits some of them. The sample holds approximately 200,000 clones, over 70% seen once. The source material was peripheral blood. These receptor sequences come from a man aged 60 to 75 with active or convalescent COVID-19. Both conserved end residues are part of each CDR3. The D gene is left open where the match is weak. Part of the rows lack a size; the others show once, few, many or a class for expanded clones.

j_call: TRBJ1-1
clone_size: few
d_call: NA
v_call: TRBV12-5
cdr3_nt: TGTGCTAGTGGCGCCCTGGCGGGCACTGAAGCTTTCTTT
cdr3_aa: CASGALAGTEAFF

j_call: TRBJ2-7
clone_size: NA
d_call: TRBD2
v_call: TRBV9
cdr3_nt: TGTGCCAGCAGCGTAGCTAGCGGGAGGGCCTACGAGCAGTACTTC
cdr3_aa: CASSVASGRAYEQYF

j_call: TRBJ2-1
clone_size: NA
d_call: TRBD2
v_call: TRBV5-1
cdr3_nt: TGCGCCAGCAGCCCTACAGGTAGCGGGAGAACTGAGCAGTTCTTC
cdr3_aa: CASSPTGSGRTEQFF

j_call: TRBJ2-1
clone_size: few
d_call: TRBD1
v_call: TRBV7-9
cdr3_nt: TGTGCCAGCAGCTTAGGGGGACAGCCCCACTTGTATGAGCAGTTCTTC
cdr3_aa: CASSLGGQPHLYEQFF

j_call: TRBJ2-7
clone_size: NA
d_call: TRBD1
v_call: TRBV6-5
cdr3_nt: TGTGCCAGCAGGATAGGGGGCATGGGAACCTACGAGCAGTACTTC
cdr3_aa: CASRIGGMGTYEQYF

j_call: TRBJ2-1
clone_size: NA
d_call: NA
v_call: TRBV11-2
cdr3_nt: TGTGCCAGCAGCCTTCGGACTACTTACAATGAGCAGTTCTTC
cdr3_aa: CASSLRTTYNEQFF

j_call: TRBJ2-4
clone_size: NA
d_call: NA
v_call: TRBV6-2/TRBV6-3
cdr3_nt: TGTGCCAGCAGTCCCCCCCTAGCAGGTGGGAGAAACATTCAGTACTTC
cdr3_aa: CASSPPLAGGRNIQYF

j_call: TRBJ2-3
clone_size: NA
d_call: TRBD2
v_call: TRBV7-9
cdr3_nt: TGTGCCAGCAGCTTGGGACTAGGAGATACGCAGTATTTT
cdr3_aa: CASSLGLGDTQYF

j_call: TRBJ1-1
clone_size: NA
d_call: NA
v_call: TRBV2
cdr3_nt: TGTGCCAGCAGTGCTCAGGCCCTGACAGCTTTCTTT
cdr3_aa: CASSAQALTAFF

j_call: TRBJ1-6
clone_size: NA
d_call: NA
v_call: TRBV27
cdr3_nt: TGTGCCAGCAGTTTGTTCGCGTCCTATAATTCACCCCTCCACTTT
cdr3_aa: CASSLFASYNSPLHF

j_call: TRBJ2-5
clone_size: few
d_call: NA
v_call: TRBV5-5
cdr3_nt: TGTGCCAGCGGCTCCCTAGAGACCCAGTACTTC
cdr3_aa: CASGSLETQYF

j_call: TRBJ2-7
clone_size: once
d_call: NA
v_call: TRBV4-2
cdr3_nt: TGTGCCAGCAGCCAACGGGACACGACCTACGAGCAGTACTTC
cdr3_aa: CASSQRDTTYEQYF

j_call: TRBJ2-5
clone_size: NA
d_call: TRBD2
v_call: TRBV28
cdr3_nt: TGTGCCAGCAGTTTACTAGCGGCCGCACAAGAGACCCAGTACTTC
cdr3_aa: CASSLLAAAQETQYF

j_call: TRBJ1-2
clone_size: NA
d_call: TRBD1
v_call: TRBV7-9
cdr3_nt: TGTGCCAGCAGCGAGGGGACAGGGAATGGCTACACCTTC
cdr3_aa: CASSEGTGNGYTF

j_call: TRBJ1-5
clone_size: NA
d_call: TRBD1
v_call: TRBV28
cdr3_nt: TGTGCCAGCAGGGAGGGGGCAGGGGGTCAGCCCCAGCATTTT
cdr3_aa: CASREGAGGQPQHF

j_call: TRBJ1-2
clone_size: few
d_call: TRBD1
v_call: TRBV12-5
cdr3_nt: TGTGCTAGTGGCACCGGGACAGGGGAGACCTATGGCTACACCTTC
cdr3_aa: CASGTGTGETYGYTF

j_call: TRBJ2-5
clone_size: few
d_call: NA
v_call: TRBV21-1
cdr3_nt: TGTGCCAGCAGCAGAACTAGCGGAAAAGAAGAGACCCAGTACTTC
cdr3_aa: CASSRTSGKEETQYF

j_call: TRBJ1-5
clone_size: once
d_call: NA
v_call: TRBV4-3
cdr3_nt: TGCGCCAGCAGCCAAGATCGAGACATGCACAATCAGCCCCAGCATTTT
cdr3_aa: CASSQDRDMHNQPQHF

j_call: TRBJ1-5
clone_size: NA
d_call: TRBD1
v_call: TRBV24-1
cdr3_nt: TGTGCCACCAGTGATTGGACAGGTAATCAGCCCCAGCATTTT
cdr3_aa: CATSDWTGNQPQHF

j_call: TRBJ2-3
clone_size: NA
d_call: NA
v_call: TRBV3-1/TRBV3-2
cdr3_nt: TGTGCCAGCAGCCAAGATCAAGGGGGAGCCACAGATACGCAGTATTTT
cdr3_aa: CASSQDQGGATDTQYF

j_call: TRBJ2-5
clone_size: NA
d_call: NA
v_call: TRBV7-2
cdr3_nt: TGTGCCAGCAGCCAACAAAGGAGCCAAGAGACCCAGTACTTC
cdr3_aa: CASSQQRSQETQYF

j_call: TRBJ1-6
clone_size: few
d_call: TRBD1
v_call: TRBV30
cdr3_nt: TGTGCCTGGAGTCTGGGGACAGGCAGATCACCCCTCCACTTT
cdr3_aa: CAWSLGTGRSPLHF

j_call: TRBJ2-2
clone_size: NA
d_call: TRBD2
v_call: TRBV11-2
cdr3_nt: TGTGCCAGCAGCTTAGAAGGACTAGCGGGAGGAGGGGTCACCGGGGAGCTGTTTTTT
cdr3_aa: CASSLEGLAGGGVTGELFF

j_call: TRBJ2-2
clone_size: NA
d_call: NA
v_call: TRBV5-1
cdr3_nt: TGCGCCAGCAGCTTGAGGGGACGGCGGGACGGGGAGCTGTTTTTT
cdr3_aa: CASSLRGRRDGELFF

j_call: TRBJ2-1
clone_size: NA
d_call: NA
v_call: TRBV18
cdr3_nt: TGTGCCAGCTCACCAATCCTAGCCCAATCCTACAATGAGCAGTTCTTC
cdr3_aa: CASSPILAQSYNEQFF

j_call: TRBJ2-7
clone_size: NA
d_call: TRBD1
v_call: TRBV5-6
cdr3_nt: TGTGCCAGCAGCCGACAGGGGGTGCGGGAGCAGTACTTC
cdr3_aa: CASSRQGVREQYF

j_call: TRBJ2-2
clone_size: NA
d_call: TRBD2
v_call: TRBV6-2/TRBV6-3
cdr3_nt: TGTGCCAGCAGTAACAGGGGACTAGCAGGCACCGGGGAGCTGTTTTTT
cdr3_aa: CASSNRGLAGTGELFF

j_call: TRBJ2-1
clone_size: NA
d_call: NA
v_call: TRBV7-9
cdr3_nt: TGTGCCAGCAGCCCTAGGTACTCCTACAATGAGCAGTTCTTC
cdr3_aa: CASSPRYSYNEQFF

j_call: TRBJ2-1
clone_size: once
d_call: NA
v_call: TRBV7-9
cdr3_nt: TGTGCCAGTTTGGACCCCTCAAGGGGCGATGAGCAGTTCTTC
cdr3_aa: CASLDPSRGDEQFF

j_call: TRBJ1-4
clone_size: NA
d_call: NA
v_call: TRBV25-1
cdr3_nt: TGTGCCAGCAGCCCACCCGCGTGGGAAAAACTGTTTTTT
cdr3_aa: CASSPPAWEKLFF

j_call: TRBJ2-1
clone_size: NA
d_call: NA
v_call: TRBV27
cdr3_nt: TGTGCCAGCAATTACAGGTGGGGAAACAATGAGCAGTTCTTC
cdr3_aa: CASNYRWGNNEQFF

j_call: TRBJ2-1
clone_size: NA
d_call: TRBD2
v_call: TRBV4-3
cdr3_nt: TGCGCCAGCAGCCAAGATTTCAAGGCTAGCGGGAACGTCATTAGGAATGAGCAGTTCTTC
cdr3_aa: CASSQDFKASGNVIRNEQFF

j_call: TRBJ1-2
clone_size: many
d_call: TRBD1
v_call: TRBV19
cdr3_nt: TGTGCCAGTACCCCGGACAGGGGAGGATACACCTTC
cdr3_aa: CASTPDRGGYTF

j_call: TRBJ1-6
clone_size: NA
d_call: NA
v_call: TRBV2
cdr3_nt: TGTGCCAGCAGCGCTAGACTGACTTATAATTCACCCCTCCACTTT
cdr3_aa: CASSARLTYNSPLHF

j_call: TRBJ1-5
clone_size: NA
d_call: TRBD1
v_call: TRBV28
cdr3_nt: TGTGCCAGCGTTGGGGCGGGAGGGGGCCAGCCCCAGCATTTT
cdr3_aa: CASVGAGGGQPQHF

j_call: TRBJ1-1
clone_size: NA
d_call: TRBD1
v_call: TRBV6-5
cdr3_nt: TGTGCCAGCAGTTGGCGACAGGGGGCTTGGACTGAAGCTTTCTTT
cdr3_aa: CASSWRQGAWTEAFF

j_call: TRBJ2-2
clone_size: NA
d_call: TRBD1
v_call: TRBV24-1
cdr3_nt: TGTGCCACCAGTCGGAGCAGGGGGCTCACCGGGGAGCTGTTTTTT
cdr3_aa: CATSRSRGLTGELFF

j_call: TRBJ2-5
clone_size: few
d_call: NA
v_call: TRBV24-1
cdr3_nt: TGTGCCACCACACCGGAGGGCGGAGAGACCCAGTACTTC
cdr3_aa: CATTPEGGETQYF

j_call: TRBJ1-1
clone_size: NA
d_call: TRBD1
v_call: TRBV4-2
cdr3_nt: TGTGCCAGCAGCCAAATCCCTCGGACAGGGAGCGCTCGGACTGAAGCTTTCTTT
cdr3_aa: CASSQIPRTGSARTEAFF

j_call: TRBJ2-1
clone_size: once
d_call: TRBD2
v_call: TRBV27
cdr3_nt: TGTGCCAGCAGTTGGGGCGGGAGATTGGGCAATGAGCAGTTCTTC
cdr3_aa: CASSWGGRLGNEQFF

j_call: TRBJ2-2
clone_size: NA
d_call: TRBD1
v_call: TRBV19
cdr3_nt: TGTGCCAGTAGTAGAGGGACAGGGATAACCGGGGAGCTGTTTTTT
cdr3_aa: CASSRGTGITGELFF